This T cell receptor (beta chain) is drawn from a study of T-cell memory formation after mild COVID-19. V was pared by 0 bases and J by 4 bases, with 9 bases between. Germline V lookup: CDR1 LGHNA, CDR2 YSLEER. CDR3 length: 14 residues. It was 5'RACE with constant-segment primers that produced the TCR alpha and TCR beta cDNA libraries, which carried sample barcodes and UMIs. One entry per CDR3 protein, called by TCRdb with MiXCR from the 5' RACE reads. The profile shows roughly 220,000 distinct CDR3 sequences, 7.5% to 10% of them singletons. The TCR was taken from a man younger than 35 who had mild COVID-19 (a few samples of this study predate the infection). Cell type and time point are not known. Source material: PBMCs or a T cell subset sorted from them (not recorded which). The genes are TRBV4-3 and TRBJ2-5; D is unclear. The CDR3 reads CASSQETARETQYF. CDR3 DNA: TGCGCCAGCAGCCAAGAGACCGCCCGAGAGACCCAGTACTTC.